A selection of T cell receptor beta chains follows, all from one sample in a study of T cells in Graves' hyperthyroidism and ophthalmopathy. TCRdb called the multiplex PCR reads again in MiXCR, with one record for every CDR3 protein. The sample consists of almost 600,000 distinct CDR3 sequences, approximately 15% of them appearing once. Sequenced input: blood. The receptor source for this set is a woman in her 30s with Graves' hyperthyroidism that later progressed to Graves' ophthalmopathy. Each CDR3 is given with its conserved first and last residue. The D gene is left open where the match is weak. Clone size appears in some rows only: once, few, many, or a class for an expanded clone.

D	size	V	J	DNA	CDR3
-	many	TRBV18	TRBJ1-4	TGTGCCAGCTCACCACTAGGGTCAACTAATGAAAAACTGTTTTTT	CASSPLGSTNEKLFF
TRBD1	many	TRBV12-3/TRBV12-4	TRBJ1-2	TGTGCCAGCAGTTTTGACAGGGGGTACTATGGCTACACCTTC	CASSFDRGYYGYTF
-	-	TRBV6-1	TRBJ2-3	TGTGCCAGCACCCGTATCCCCCCCGGGACACTATTCACAGATACGCAGTATTTT	CASTRIPPGTLFTDTQYF
-	-	TRBV5-1	TRBJ2-5	TGCGCCAGCGCTCCTTTCGGGAGAGGGTTGGAGACCCAGTACTTC	CASAPFGRGLETQYF
-	many	TRBV12-3/TRBV12-4	TRBJ1-2	TGTGCCAGCCGGGGCGGGGCAATTTATGGCTACACCTTC	CASRGGAIYGYTF
TRBD1	many	TRBV19	TRBJ2-7	TGTGCCAGTAGTATAGTCATCGGACAGGGCGAGCAGTACTTC	CASSIVIGQGEQYF
-	-	TRBV11-2	TRBJ2-5	TGTGCCAGCAGCTTAGCTATAGGGCACCAAGAGACCCAGTACTTC	CASSLAIGHQETQYF
TRBD1	-	TRBV5-1	TRBJ1-1	TGCGCCAGCAGCTTGGAGGGACAGTCGCCTGAAGCTTTCTTT	CASSLEGQSPEAFF
-	few	TRBV18	TRBJ2-7	TGTGCCAGCTCACAGGCTGACGGAAGCAACGAGCAGTACTTC	CASSQADGSNEQYF
-	many	TRBV2	TRBJ2-7	TGTGCCAGCGTATTGGACAGATCCTACGAGCAGTACTTC	CASVLDRSYEQYF
-	many	TRBV19	TRBJ1-5	TGTGCCACCGTACGACTTGCAGGGGGCAATCAGCCCCAGCATTTT	CATVRLAGGNQPQHF
TRBD1	-	TRBV30	TRBJ1-5	TGTGCCTGGAGGACCGGGACAGGGTTAGAGCCCCAGCATTTT	CAWRTGTGLEPQHF
TRBD2	many	TRBV15	TRBJ2-7	TGTGCCACCGGGACTAGTGCCTACGAGCAGTACTTC	CATGTSAYEQYF
-	many	TRBV2	TRBJ2-1	TGTGCCAGCAACACGGAGGGGCAGAGGAGCTCCTACAATGAGCAGTTCTTC	CASNTEGQRSSYNEQFF
-	few	TRBV5-1	TRBJ1-4	TGCGCCAGCAGCTTTGTGGGTGAATCCACGGAAAAACTGTTTTTT	CASSFVGESTEKLFF
-	many	TRBV24-1	TRBJ1-1	TGTGCCACCACCCATTTACTTGCGGGAACGAACACTGAAGCTTTCTTT	CATTHLLAGTNTEAFF
TRBD2	many	TRBV12-3/TRBV12-4	TRBJ2-7	TGTGCCAGCAGTTTAGCACGGACTAGCGGGGGGTCCTACGAGCAGTACTTC	CASSLARTSGGSYEQYF
-	few	TRBV29-1	TRBJ2-7	TGCAGCGTTGAACTGTCAGGGGACTCCTACGAGCAGTACTTC	CSVELSGDSYEQYF
-	-	TRBV7-2	TRBJ2-7	TGTGCCAGCAGCCCAGCAGGCGACTCCCTAGTGCAGTACTTC	CASSPAGDSLVQYF
-	many	TRBV6-1	TRBJ1-1	TGTGCCAGCATCCGCGACACTGAAGCTTTCTTT	CASIRDTEAFF
-	many	TRBV12-3/TRBV12-4	TRBJ1-2	TGTGCCAGCAGTAGGGAGGGGCCTTCTAACTATGGCTACACCTTC	CASSREGPSNYGYTF
-	many	TRBV29-1	TRBJ2-7	TGCAGCGTTGGGGCCCCCGGTGGGTACGAGCAGTACTTC	CSVGAPGGYEQYF
TRBD1	-	TRBV6-9	TRBJ2-2	TGTGCCAGCAGTTACGGGACAGGGGTCAACACCGGGGAGCTGTTTTTT	CASSYGTGVNTGELFF
TRBD2	-	TRBV5-1	TRBJ2-1	TGCGCCAGCAGCCCCGGGGGGTTAGCCCATGAGCAGTTCTTC	CASSPGGLAHEQFF
-	few	TRBV2	TRBJ1-2	TGTGCCAGCAGTGCCACAGGGATCGATGGCTACACCTTC	CASSATGIDGYTF
TRBD2	few	TRBV15	TRBJ2-1	TGTGCCACCAGCAGAGATAGGGGGGGACTAGCGGGAGGGAATGAGCAGTTCTTC	CATSRDRGGLAGGNEQFF
TRBD1	many	TRBV7-2	TRBJ1-2	TGTGCCAGCATGGAGGGACAGGGGAGGGGTGGCTACACCTTC	CASMEGQGRGGYTF
-	many	TRBV6-1	TRBJ1-2	TGTGCCAGCAGTCCGCCGGGCCACTATGGCTACACCTTC	CASSPPGHYGYTF
-	many	TRBV2	TRBJ2-2	TGTGCCAGCAGTGAACCCCAGGGGGGCTCCGGGGAGCTGTTTTTT	CASSEPQGGSGELFF
TRBD1	few	TRBV15	TRBJ2-5	TGTGCCACCAGCAGAGATCACGGGGACAGAGCAGAGACCCAGTACTTC	CATSRDHGDRAETQYF
-	many	TRBV7-9	TRBJ2-3	TGTGCCAGCAGCAATCCGGGTAGGGATACGCAGTATTTT	CASSNPGRDTQYF
-	many	TRBV3-1	TRBJ2-7	TGTGCCAGCAGCCCCTTACGAGGGCGGGCGTCCTACGAGCAGTACTTC	CASSPLRGRASYEQYF
-	few	TRBV20-1	TRBJ2-7	TGCAGTGCTAGTGGGACGGAGAGCTCCTACGAGCAGTACTTC	CSASGTESSYEQYF
TRBD2	-	TRBV2	TRBJ2-1	TGTGCCAGCAGTGGTTCGGGAGGGTCCTACAATGAGCAGTTCTTC	CASSGSGGSYNEQFF
TRBD2	many	TRBV12-3/TRBV12-4	TRBJ2-1	TGTGCCTCCGCGGGGACTAGCGGATACAATGAGCAGTTCTTC	CASAGTSGYNEQFF
TRBD1	-	TRBV5-5	TRBJ2-1	TGTGCCAGCAGCCGGGACAGCCTACCCTACAATGAGCAGTTCTTC	CASSRDSLPYNEQFF
-	many	TRBV27	TRBJ2-2	TGTGCCAGCAGTTCGACAGGGAGGGCCGGGGAGCTGTTTTTT	CASSSTGRAGELFF
-	-	TRBV20-1	TRBJ1-6	TGCAGTGCTGGGAACACGGACGGCCAGACACCCCTCCACTTT	CSAGNTDGQTPLHF
-	once	TRBV5-6	TRBJ2-5	TGTGCCAGCAGCTTGGAAGTGGGGTCGGGGACCCAGTACTTC	CASSLEVGSGTQYF
-	many	TRBV12-5	TRBJ2-1	TGTGCTAGTGGTTTGGCGGGAGTGCATGAGCAGTTCTTC	CASGLAGVHEQFF
-	-	TRBV7-3	TRBJ2-5	TGTGCCAGCAGCCAGGGGGGATCCGGGGACAACGAAGAGACCCAGTACTTC	CASSQGGSGDNEETQYF
-	many	TRBV6-1	TRBJ1-6	TGTGCCAGCAGTGGACAGACTGAATCACCCCTCCACTTT	CASSGQTESPLHF
-	few	TRBV7-9	TRBJ1-1	TGTGCCAGCAGCGCCCCAGGGGACACTGAAGCTTTCTTT	CASSAPGDTEAFF
TRBD2	-	TRBV28	TRBJ2-1	TGTGCCAGCTTAGCGGGAGACAATGAGCAGTTCTTC	CASLAGDNEQFF
-	-	TRBV12-3/TRBV12-4	TRBJ2-1	TGTACCAGCAGTTTACCCAACAATGAGCAGTTCTTC	CTSSLPNNEQFF